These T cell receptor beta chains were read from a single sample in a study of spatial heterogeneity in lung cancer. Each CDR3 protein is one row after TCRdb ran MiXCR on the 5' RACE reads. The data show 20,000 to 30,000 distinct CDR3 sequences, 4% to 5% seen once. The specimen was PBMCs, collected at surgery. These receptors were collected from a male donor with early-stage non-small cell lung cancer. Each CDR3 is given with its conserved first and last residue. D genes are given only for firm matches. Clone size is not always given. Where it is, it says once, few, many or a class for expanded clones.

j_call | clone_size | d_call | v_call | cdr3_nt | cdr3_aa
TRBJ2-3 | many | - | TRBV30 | TGTGCCTGGAACATGAGGGCCACAGATACGCAGTATTTT | CAWNMRATDTQYF
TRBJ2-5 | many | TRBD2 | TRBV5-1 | TGCGCCAGCAGCCCGGGAGGGACTAGCGGGAGAGAGGAGACCCAGTACTTC | CASSPGGTSGREETQYF
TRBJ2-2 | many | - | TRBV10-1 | TGCGCCAGCAGTGAATCCCAGTTCCATACCGGGGAGCTGTTTTTT | CASSESQFHTGELFF
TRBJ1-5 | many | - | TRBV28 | TGTGCCAGCAGTTTGGGGCAGGGAATGGGGCCCCAGCATTTT | CASSLGQGMGPQHF
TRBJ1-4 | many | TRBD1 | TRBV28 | TGTGCCAGCAGTACCAGACAGGGGTTAAATGAAAAACTGTTTTTT | CASSTRQGLNEKLFF
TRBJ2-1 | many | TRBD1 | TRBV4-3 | TGCGCCAGCAGCCACCGACCGGGACAGGGGTACAATGAGCAGTTCTTC | CASSHRPGQGYNEQFF
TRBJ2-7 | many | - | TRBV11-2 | TGTGCCAGCAGCTTAGGAGGGGCAGGCTCCTACGAGCAGTACTTC | CASSLGGAGSYEQYF
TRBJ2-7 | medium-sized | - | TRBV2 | TGTGCCAGCAAATTACCGGGACGGAGTAATTACGAGCAGTACTTC | CASKLPGRSNYEQYF
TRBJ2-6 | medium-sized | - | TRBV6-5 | TGTGCCAGCAGTTTGGCTCCCTCTGGGGCCAACGTCCTGACTTTC | CASSLAPSGANVLTF
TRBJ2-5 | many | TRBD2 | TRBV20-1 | TGCAGTGCTAGAGATGGGACTAGCGGGCCCGGGACCCAGTACTTC | CSARDGTSGPGTQYF
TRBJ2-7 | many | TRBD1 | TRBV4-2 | TGTGCCAGCAGCCAAGGGCAGGGGGTGGCCTACGAGCAGTACTTC | CASSQGQGVAYEQYF
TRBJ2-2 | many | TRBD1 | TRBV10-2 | TGCGCCAGCAGGGATGACAGGGTGAGCGGGGAGCTGTTTTTT | CASRDDRVSGELFF
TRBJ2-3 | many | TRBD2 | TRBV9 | TGTGCCAGCAGCCTGCGGGCTAGCGGCTCCACAGATACGCAGTATTTT | CASSLRASGSTDTQYF
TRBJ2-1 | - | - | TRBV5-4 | TGTGCCAGCAGCTTGGGGTCCCCCGGCTCCTACAATGAGCAGTTCTTC | CASSLGSPGSYNEQFF
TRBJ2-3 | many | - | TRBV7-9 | TGTGCCAGCAGCTTTACAGGAGACACAGATACGCAGTATTTT | CASSFTGDTDTQYF
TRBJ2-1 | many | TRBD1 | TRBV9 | TGTGCCAGCAGCGCCCAACAGGGGATGACCTACAATGAGCAGTTCTTC | CASSAQQGMTYNEQFF
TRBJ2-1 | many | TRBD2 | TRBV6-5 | TGTGCCAGCAGATCCGGGACTAGCGGATACAATGAGCAGTTCTTC | CASRSGTSGYNEQFF
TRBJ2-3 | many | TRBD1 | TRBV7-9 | TGTGCCAGCAGCACCCGACAGGGACCCACAGATACGCAGTATTTT | CASSTRQGPTDTQYF
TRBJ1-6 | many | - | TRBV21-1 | TGTGCCAGCAGCAAAAGGGCCCGACAGGGTGACCAGGGTGTTTCACCCCTCCACTTT | CASSKRARQGDQGVSPLHF
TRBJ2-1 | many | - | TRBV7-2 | TGTGCCAGCAGCCCCCAAATCGAGGGGGAGCAGTTCTTC | CASSPQIEGEQFF
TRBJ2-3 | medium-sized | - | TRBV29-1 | TGCAGCGTTGCGAGGGGTCGGACAGATACGCAGTATTTT | CSVARGRTDTQYF
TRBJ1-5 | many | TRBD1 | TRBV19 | TGTGCCAGTAGTATGTGGCCCCCAGGGGGAAATCAGCCCCAGCATTTT | CASSMWPPGGNQPQHF
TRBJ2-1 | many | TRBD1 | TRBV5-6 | TGTGCCAGCAGACGGACAGGGGGCAATGAGCAGTTCTTC | CASRRTGGNEQFF
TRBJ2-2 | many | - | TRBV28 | TGTGCCAGCAGTTTGTGGCTCCAGGCCACCGCCGGGGAGCTGTTTTTT | CASSLWLQATAGELFF
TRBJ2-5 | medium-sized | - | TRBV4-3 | TGCGCCAGCAGCCAAGTCCAGAAAGAGACCCAGTACTTC | CASSQVQKETQYF